One sample yielded the 27 T cell receptor beta chains listed below, sequenced in a study of T cell repertoires in cytomegalovirus infection. Each CDR3 protein is one row after TCRdb ran MiXCR on the reads. The sample has 180,000 or so distinct CDR3 sequences; about 15% are singletons. What was sequenced was CD8+ T cells from PBMCs. These receptors all stem from a human donor in good health (CMV status not recorded). Some clones in this sample may be carry-over from other donors' samples.

The table lists this clonotype with a few counts. This rearrangement joins TRBV7-9 to TRBJ1-1, with a tentative D call TRBD1 (6 bases). This CDR3 contains 16 residues. Trimming shortened V by 3 bases and J by 8 bases, and 22 bases separated the two germline ends. Germline CDR1 and CDR2: SEHNR and FQNEAQ (reference sequence). This CDR3 is CASSLGVGAKGLEAFF. The CDR3 DNA follows: TGTGCCAGCAGCTTGGGCGTGGGGGCCAAGGGGCTGGAAGCTTTCTTT.

The chain joins TRBV5-5 to TRBJ1-1; 9 bases are a match to TRBD1. Per germline, CDR1 SGHKS and CDR2 YYEKEE (reference sequence). With V trimmed by 5 bases and J by 6 bases, 8 bases remained unmatched. The CDR3 consists of 14 residues. The DNA of the CDR3 is TGTGCCAGCAGATCTGGACAGGGGTTGGCTGAAGCTTTCTTT. The encoded protein is CASRSGQGLAEAFF.

The chain employs TRBV28 and TRBJ2-7, with D tentatively TRBD1 (6 bases). The V and J ends lost 6 bases and 5 bases respectively, with 20 bases between them. This CDR3 has 15 residues. The germline gives CDR1 MDHEN, CDR2 SYDVKM. DNA for the CDR3: TGTGCCAGCAGAGCTTATGCCGGGACATCGGACGAGCAGTACTTC. Residues: CASRAYAGTSDEQYF. The whole variable domain, remainder taken from reference TRBV28 and TRBJ2-7, is DVKVTQSSRYLVKRTGEKVFLECVQDMDHENMFWYRQDPGLGLRLIYFSYDVKMKEKGDIPEGYSVSREKKERFSLILESASTNQTSMYLCASRAYAGTSDEQYFGPGTRLTVT.

This clonotype was found a few times. The chain recombines TRBV10-3 with TRBJ1-2; D gene uncertain. Germline V gives CDR1 ENHRY, CDR2 SYGVKD. V was pared by 0 bases and J by 8 bases, with 10 bases between. The length of the CDR3 is 13 residues. DNA for the CDR3: TGTGCCATCAGTGAGTCGGACTCGGAGGGCTACACCTTC. Translated: CAISESDSEGYTF.

This chain connects TRBV7-2 to TRBJ2-3, with 7 bases that match TRBD2. Losses at the gene ends were 6 bases for V and 6 bases for J; bases not matched to a gene: 12. The CDR3 has 15 amino acids. The germline gives CDR1 SGHTA, CDR2 FQGNSA. The CDR3 coding sequence is TGTGCCAGCAGTTCGCGGGGGTCTCTGTTGGATACGCAGTATTTT. It is translated as CASSSRGSLLDTQYF.

The CDR3 nucleotides read TGTGCCAGCAGCTTAGATAGGGAGGCTTACTACGAGCAGTACTTC. Protein: CASSLDREAYYEQYF. This chain links TRBV11-2 with TRBJ2-7; D might be TRBD2 (6 bases). V was cut by 0 bases and J by 3 bases, with 12 bases left in between. The CDR3 spans 15 residues. The germline gives CDR1 SGHAT, CDR2 FQNNGV.

This clonotype was seen a few times. This chain connects TRBV5-6 to TRBJ1-1; TRBD1 is a possible D gene (6 bases). Germline-derived CDR1 and CDR2 are SGHDT and YYEEEE. The CDR3 extends over 14 amino acids. The V gene lost 1 base and the J gene lost 4 bases, with 11 bases spanning the gap. In DNA, the CDR3 is TGTGCCAGCAGCTTGCGGGGACAACTCACTGAAGCTTTCTTT. Protein sequence: CASSLRGQLTEAFF. Full variable domain (missing parts from reference TRBV5-6 and TRBJ1-1): DAGVTQSPTHLIKTRGQQVTLRCSPKSGHDTVSWYQQALGQGPQFIFQYYEEEERQRGNFPDRFSGHQFPNYSSELNVNALLLGDSALYLCASSLRGQLTEAFFGQGTRLTVV.

The chain employs TRBV4-1 and TRBJ1-1; no clear D. Trimming shortened V by 2 bases and J by 2 bases, and 9 bases separated the two germline ends. The CDR3 has 14 amino acids. The germline V gene encodes CDR1 MGHRA and CDR2 YSYEKL. The CDR3 is CASSQYGGNTEAFF. For the CDR3, the DNA is TGCGCCAGCAGCCAATACGGTGGAAACACTGAAGCTTTCTTT.

V usage is TRBV12-3 or TRBV12-4 and J usage is TRBJ1-4; possible D gene TRBD1, 6 bases. Trimming pared 3 bases from V and 7 bases from J, leaving 12 bases between. The CDR3 spans 14 residues. CDR3 in amino acids: CASSFGGAGEKLFF. CDR3 nucleotide sequence: TGTGCCAGCAGTTTTGGGGGGGCAGGTGAAAAACTGTTTTTT.

This clonotype has at least ten counts. V gene TRBV7-8 combines with J gene TRBJ1-2; D unresolved. Trimming cost V 6 bases and J 3 bases, with 14 bases left between them. The germline gives CDR1 SGHVS, CDR2 FQNEAQ. This CDR3 is 14 amino acids long. The CDR3 DNA sequence: TGTGCCAGCAGTTCAGGAGGTAGCGACTATGGCTACACCTTC. Its translation: CASSSGGSDYGYTF.

At least ten counts were recorded for this clonotype. The chain uses TRBV6-5 and TRBJ2-3, with TRBD1 matching over 7 bases. The CDR3 extends over 17 amino acids. The germline V gene encodes CDR1 MNHEY and CDR2 SVGAGI. The trim removed 3 bases at V and 1 base at J, leaving 10 bases unmatched. The CDR3 protein is CASSYFNRGLRTDTQYF. In DNA, the CDR3 is TGTGCCAGCAGTTATTTTAATAGGGGGCTGCGCACAGATACGCAGTATTTT.

The sample holds a few counts of this clonotype. The CDR3 here is CASTRPDGQETQYF. The CDR3 DNA is TGTGCCAGCACCCGCCCGGACGGCCAAGAGACCCAGTACTTC. This sequence joins TRBV7-9 and TRBJ2-5; D remains ambiguous. Per germline, CDR1 SEHNR and CDR2 FQNEAQ (reference sequence). V was cut by 7 bases and J by 1 base, with 13 bases left in between. This CDR3 spans 14 amino acids. Complete variable domain (other parts from reference TRBV7-9 and TRBJ2-5): DTGVSQNPRHKITKRGQNVTFRCDPISEHNRLYWYRQTLGQGPEFLTYFQNEAQLEKSRLLSDRFSAERPKGSFSTLEIQRTEQGDSAMYLCASTRPDGQETQYFGPGTRLLVL.

The chain uses TRBV29-1 and TRBJ2-7; a weak D match, TRBD1 (5 bases). There are 12 residues in the CDR3. The germline V and J ends were trimmed by 8 bases and 0 bases, with 11 bases remaining between them. Germline assignment: CDR1 SQVTM and CDR2 ANQGSEA. CDR3 sequence (DNA): TGCAGCACCGCAGGGAACTCCTACGAGCAGTACTTC. Its translation: CSTAGNSYEQYF.

This clonotype was counted a few times. The rearrangement joins TRBV4-1 to TRBJ2-7, with a possible D match to TRBD1 (6 bases). The germline V and J ends were trimmed by 3 bases and 2 bases, with 17 bases remaining between them. From germline, CDR1 is MGHRA and CDR2 YSYEKL. The CDR3 sequence is 16 residues long. The CDR3 coding sequence is TGCGCCAGCAGCCAGCCCCCGGGACACCGAACCTACGAGCAGTACTTC. Amino acids: CASSQPPGHRTYEQYF.

This clonotype showed up just a few times. The V call is TRBV6-1, the J call TRBJ1-1, with unresolved D. V was trimmed by 8 bases and J by 1 base, leaving 11 bases between them. This CDR3 comprises 13 residues. The germline CDR1 and CDR2 sequences are MNHNS and SASEGT. The CDR3 sequence: CASLLKENTEAFF. The DNA of the CDR3 is TGTGCCAGCCTATTAAAGGAGAACACTGAAGCTTTCTTT.

The rearrangement joins TRBV25-1 to TRBJ2-7; 9 bases fit TRBD1. From germline, CDR1 is MGHDK and CDR2 SYGVNS. The CDR3 extends over 17 amino acids. V dropped 1 base and J dropped 4; count of bases not matched to a gene: 11. The CDR3 region has the DNA TGTGCCAGCAGTGAATTAGAAGGGACAGGGAATGAGTACGAGCAGTACTTC. Translated: CASSELEGTGNEYEQYF.

The rearrangement joins TRBV7-2 to TRBJ2-7; no definite D call. The length of the CDR3 is 14 residues. The V end lost 3 bases, the J end lost 2 bases, and 11 bases lay between the germline ends. Germline V gene sequence: CDR1 SGHTA, CDR2 FQGNSA. The CDR3 loop reads CASSFSDGAYEQYF. CDR3 in DNA: TGTGCCAGCAGCTTCTCGGACGGCGCCTACGAGCAGTACTTC.

This clonotype was counted between two and nine times. This rearrangement joins TRBV30 to TRBJ2-7; D is perhaps TRBD1 (6 bases). Germline V gives CDR1 GTSNPN, CDR2 SVGIG (reference sequence). V dropped 2 bases and J dropped 5 bases, with 16 bases sitting between them. The CDR3 covers 14 residues. The DNA of the CDR3 is TGTGCCTGGAGTCCGACAGGTCCCATCGACGAGCAGTACTTC. Residues: CAWSPTGPIDEQYF.

This clonotype was detected a few times. The chain links TRBV6-6 to TRBJ2-7; no reliable D call. Looked up from germline, CDR1 is MNHNY and CDR2 is SVGAGI (reference sequence). Trimming removed 2 bases from V and 2 bases from J, with 10 bases in between. The CDR3 consists of 14 residues. The CDR3 region has the DNA TGTGCCAGCAGTTACGGTCCTAGGGCCTACGAGCAGTACTTC. Translated, it gives CASSYGPRAYEQYF.

This clonotype was seen a handful of times. J is TRBJ2-6 and V is TRBV20-1; TRBD2 might be the D (6 bases). Per germline, CDR1 DFQATT and CDR2 SNEGSKA (reference sequence). The V and J ends lost 1 base and 6 bases respectively, with 16 bases between them. The CDR3 spans 16 residues. The CDR3 here is CSARATGGTKANVLTF. The CDR3 DNA is TGCAGTGCTAGAGCCACTGGGGGGACGAAGGCCAACGTCCTGACTTTC.

The chain is built from TRBV6-2 or TRBV6-3 and TRBJ2-3; TRBD2 is a possible D gene (5 bases). Per the germline V gene, CDR1 is MNHEY and CDR2 is SVGEGT. V lost 7 bases and J lost 3, with 20 bases in between. The CDR3 sequence is 16 residues long. CDR3 DNA sequence: TGTGCCAGCACTTTATACGCGACATGGACTACAGATACGCAGTATTTT. Protein product: CASTLYATWTTDTQYF.

This clonotype was picked up a small number of times. In DNA, the CDR3 is TGTGCCAGCAGCCGGTCCGCGATTGAAGCTTTCTTT. Protein product: CASSRSAIEAFF. V gene TRBV7-2 combines with J gene TRBJ1-1; D unclear. V was pared by 5 bases and J by 7 bases, with 11 bases between. The CDR3 has 12 residues. Germline CDR1 and CDR2: SGHTA and FQGNSA.

This clonotype was counted only a few times. The chain joins TRBV7-2 to TRBJ2-7, with 8 bases lining up with TRBD1. CDR3 length equals 15 residues. Germline-derived CDR1 and CDR2 are SGHTA and FQGNSA. V lost 5 bases, J lost 7 bases, and 13 bases stayed unmatched. Here the CDR3 reads CASSPYGGQGREQYF. The CDR3 bases are TGTGCCAGCAGCCCATATGGAGGACAGGGACGGGAGCAGTACTTC.

In this sample, this clonotype turned up a few times. The V gene is TRBV6-2 or TRBV6-3, the J gene TRBJ2-2; D is ambiguous. CDR1 and CDR2 from the germline V gene are MNHEY and SVGEGT. The CDR3 spans 14 residues. The germline V and J ends were trimmed by 3 bases and 5 bases, with 10 bases remaining between them. In DNA form, the CDR3 reads TGTGCCAGCAGTTATAAACCATCTACCGGGGAGCTGTTTTTT. This encodes CASSYKPSTGELFF.

This chain connects TRBV7-9 to TRBJ2-1; tentative D call: TRBD2 (5 bases). V lost 5 bases and J 9 bases, leaving 17 bases between the germline ends. The CDR3 covers 14 residues. Germline V gene data show CDR1 as SEHNR and CDR2 as FQNEAQ (reference sequence). CDR3 DNA: TGTGCCAGCAGCCCCCCCGGGCTAGCTACTGAGCAGTTCTTC. Protein: CASSPPGLATEQFF.

This rearrangement joins TRBV14 to TRBJ2-1; D possibly uses TRBD1 or TRBD2 (5 bases each). Trimming stripped 2 bases from V and 4 bases from J, with 9 bases between. Germline CDR1 reads SGHDN; CDR2 reads FVKESK. CDR3 size: 14 residues. The CDR3 here is CASSQQGEYNEQFF. As DNA, the CDR3 is TGTGCCAGCAGCCAACAGGGAGAATACAATGAGCAGTTCTTC.

This chain links TRBV28 with TRBJ1-1; D remains unclear. The V end was cut by 5 bases, the J end by 6 bases, with 13 bases between. The germline V gene has CDR1 MDHEN and CDR2 SYDVKM. The CDR3 consists of 13 residues. CDR3: CASSLPAGSEAFF. For the CDR3, the DNA is TGTGCCAGCAGTCTTCCGGCGGGATCTGAAGCTTTCTTT.